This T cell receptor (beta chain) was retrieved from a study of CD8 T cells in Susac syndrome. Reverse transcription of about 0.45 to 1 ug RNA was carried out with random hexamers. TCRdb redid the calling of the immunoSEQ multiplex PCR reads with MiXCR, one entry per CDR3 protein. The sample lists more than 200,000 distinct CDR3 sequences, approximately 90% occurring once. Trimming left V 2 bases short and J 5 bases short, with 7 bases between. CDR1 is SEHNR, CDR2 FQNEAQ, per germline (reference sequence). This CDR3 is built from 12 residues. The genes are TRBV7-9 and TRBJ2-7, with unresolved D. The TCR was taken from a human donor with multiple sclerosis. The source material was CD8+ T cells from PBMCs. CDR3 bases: TGTGCCAGCAGCTTAAGGCGCGACGAGCAGTACTTC. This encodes CASSLRRDEQYF.